This entry is about one T cell receptor (beta chain). One Seattle source followed patients from active infection through their disease course. Germline V gene sequence: CDR1 MNHEY, CDR2 SVGEGT. V shed 6 bases and J 5 bases; nucleotides not matched to a gene: 8. The CDR3 length is 16 residues. This entry comes from a study of blood T cell repertoires in COVID-19. In the source study's methods: Counts of nucleated cells, estimated from reference gene primer amplification, were obtained. Measured with immunoSEQ multiplex PCR; TCRdb has only the in-frame clones, and not every one. V and J calls and clone size are given by that table; D and trimming were obtained from the DNA. The profile covers tens of thousands of clones, with approximately 92% appearing a single time and approximately 20% taken by the ten largest.

The V and J genes are TRBV6-2 or TRBV6-3 and TRBJ1-5; 12 nucleotides align to TRBD1. The sequencing input was peripheral blood. The origin of this receptor is a woman between 55 and 75 years old with COVID-19, enrolled during active disease. The CDR3 DNA sequence: TGTGCCAGCAGCTCAGCCGGGACAGGGGGCGATCAGCCCCAGCATTTT. It is translated as CASSSAGTGGDQPQHF.